A selection of T cell receptor beta chains follows, all from one sample in a study of T cell responses to AZD1222 COVID-19 vaccine. The repertoire was sequenced with immunoSEQ multiplex PCR; TCRdb's copy has only in-frame clones and lacks some. The sample records 110,000 to 150,000 clones, 85% to 90% being singletons. Sequences were derived from peripheral blood, sampled 28 days after the second AZD1222 dose. All receptors derive from an adult who received the AZD1222 COVID-19 vaccine. Both conserved end residues are part of each CDR3. Fields, in order: V gene, CDR3 protein.

v_gene: TRBV7-3
CDR3aa: CASSPGGTGTYEQYF

v_gene: TRBV5-1
CDR3aa: CASSLYGDRNQPQHF

v_gene: TRBV7-8
CDR3aa: CASSPGEYDEQYF

v_gene: TRBV15
CDR3aa: CATSRRPQHF

v_gene: TRBV9
CDR3aa: CARIQGCNQPQHF

v_gene: TRBV9
CDR3aa: CASSPGTVDLGYTF

v_gene: TRBV15
CDR3aa: CATSPQRGQGAYEQYF

v_gene: TRBV5-1
CDR3aa: CASSRRGTADTQYF

v_gene: TRBV6-5
CDR3aa: CASSPDGPTEAFF

v_gene: TRBV3-1/TRBV3-2
CDR3aa: CASSEQGDYGYTF

v_gene: TRBV28
CDR3aa: CASSPRPGRMGGSGNTIYF

v_gene: TRBV10-1
CDR3aa: CASSRTGAYTYEQYF

v_gene: TRBV7-3
CDR3aa: CASSSSGQTEAFF

v_gene: TRBV6-2/TRBV6-3
CDR3aa: CASSSLSNEQFF

v_gene: TRBV7-2
CDR3aa: CASSSRWDGELFF

v_gene: TRBV7-2
CDR3aa: CASSPGGRYNEQFF

v_gene: TRBV11-2
CDR3aa: CASSPRMTGENQPQHF

v_gene: TRBV12-5
CDR3aa: CASGLVPPGRQRINQPQHF

v_gene: TRBV5-1
CDR3aa: CASSFSDPGNQPQHF

v_gene: TRBV19
CDR3aa: CASRRDRVDEQYF

v_gene: TRBV29-1
CDR3aa: CSVEGMGQAYGYTF

v_gene: TRBV4-3
CDR3aa: CASSQQGQRGSYNEQFF

v_gene: TRBV7-2
CDR3aa: CASSTRPGETEAFF

v_gene: TRBV5-1
CDR3aa: CASAIGDYNEQFF

v_gene: TRBV3-1/TRBV3-2
CDR3aa: CASSQVADARETQYF

v_gene: TRBV19
CDR3aa: CGTGGAGNQPQHF

v_gene: TRBV5-6
CDR3aa: CASSLETGPGGYTF

v_gene: TRBV19
CDR3aa: CASSISGQGYYEQYF

v_gene: TRBV18
CDR3aa: CASSPPGTYGYTF

v_gene: TRBV28
CDR3aa: CASSPPNRVRGYTF

v_gene: TRBV3-1/TRBV3-2
CDR3aa: CASSQDRPGETQYF

v_gene: TRBV7-2
CDR3aa: CASIAGPNTGELFF

v_gene: TRBV5-1
CDR3aa: CASSLVGSSYNEQFF

v_gene: TRBV19
CDR3aa: CASNRQGEYQPQHF

v_gene: TRBV4-3
CDR3aa: CASSQDTSGGAGNTGELFF

v_gene: TRBV19
CDR3aa: CASSSTGDNEQFF

v_gene: TRBV11-2
CDR3aa: CASSLDSTRGTQYF

v_gene: TRBV11-3
CDR3aa: CASSFRRGLPYQPQHF

v_gene: TRBV30
CDR3aa: CAWRESGNTIYF

v_gene: TRBV5-4
CDR3aa: CASSLVATPNTEAFF

v_gene: TRBV3-1/TRBV3-2
CDR3aa: CASSPRGNFNYGYTF

v_gene: TRBV18
CDR3aa: CASSPGTVSSYEQYF

v_gene: TRBV24-1
CDR3aa: CATSDLGQGDYNEQFF

v_gene: TRBV9
CDR3aa: CASSFGLAGYGEQFF

v_gene: TRBV7-2
CDR3aa: CASSLGTGDGYTF

v_gene: TRBV27
CDR3aa: CASSSPRWTEAFF

v_gene: TRBV5-1
CDR3aa: CASSFILSGGENGYTF

v_gene: TRBV10-1
CDR3aa: CASSESGVNEQFF

v_gene: TRBV6-5
CDR3aa: CASAGGPLNTEAFF

v_gene: TRBV5-1
CDR3aa: CASSLMTSGSGSYNEQFF

v_gene: TRBV12-5
CDR3aa: CASGSNRGLNTEAFF

v_gene: TRBV28
CDR3aa: CASSRWRLPGNTGELFF

v_gene: TRBV19
CDR3aa: CASTTRTGSAPGANVLTF

v_gene: TRBV4-2
CDR3aa: CASSQATGVNTGELFF

v_gene: TRBV10-1
CDR3aa: CASSTGTTAGNTIYF

v_gene: TRBV30
CDR3aa: CAWSGYRATEAFF

v_gene: TRBV5-4
CDR3aa: CASSLGGSRRNTEAFF

v_gene: TRBV6-5
CDR3aa: CASSYSGGGTYGYTF

v_gene: TRBV28
CDR3aa: CASRPQGTDIQYF